The next 3 T cell receptor beta chains were all read from a single sample in a study of blood T cell repertoires in COVID-19. Generated by immunoSEQ multiplex PCR, the TCRdb table keeps only in-frame clones and is missing some. The sample lists about 84,000 clones, about 73% occurring once. The specimen sequenced was peripheral blood. The receptors were gathered from a man between 50 and 59 years old with active or convalescent COVID-19.

This clone was seen a few times. The sample carries other DNA sequences with the same CDR3. The J gene is TRBJ2-7, the V gene TRBV12-3 or TRBV12-4, with D uncertain. The CDR3 runs 12 residues. Trimming shortened V by 6 bases and J by 0 bases, and 6 bases separated the two germline ends. The CDR3 sequence: CASSPSSYEQYF. The CDR3, as DNA: TGTGCCAGCAGCCCTAGCTCCTACGAGCAGTACTTC.

This clone was seen only a few times. The V gene is TRBV4-3, the J gene TRBJ1-2; D perhaps matches TRBD1 (6 bases). CDR3 size: 15 residues. Trimming took off 0 bases at V and 3 bases at J, with 11 bases between the two ends. The germline gives CDR1 LGHNA, CDR2 YSLEER. CDR3 DNA: TGCGCCAGCAGCCAAGATCGGGCAGGGGACTATGGCTACACCTTC. This codes for CASSQDRAGDYGYTF.

The chain has TRBV24-1 and TRBJ2-2; TRBD1 agrees at 7 bases. The CDR3 is 14 amino acids. From germline, CDR1 is KGHDR and CDR2 SFDVKD. Germline trimming cut 7 bases from V and 1 base from J; bases unmatched to any gene: 2. The CDR3 loop is CATRRQGNTGELFF. CDR3 in DNA: TGTGCCACCAGAAGACAGGGGAACACCGGGGAGCTGTTTTTT.